The clone carrying this T cell receptor (beta chain) has ten or more counts. The data are from a study of T cells after yellow fever vaccination. V lost 0 bases to trimming and J lost 6 bases, with 15 bases between them. The CDR3 contains 16 residues. The germline gives CDR1 SGDLS, CDR2 YYNGEE. TCRdb recomputed calls from the 5' RACE reads with MiXCR, one row per CDR3 protein. Altogether 200,000 to 250,000 distinct CDR3 sequences are present, less than 3.5% being singletons, with the ten largest covering around 3.2%. Sequencing used CD4+ T cells sorted from PBMCs, obtained 10 days after the yellow fever booster vaccination. This receptor was taken from a man aged 18 to 29 who received the YFV17D yellow fever vaccine. The V gene is TRBV9, the J gene TRBJ1-4; D possibly corresponds to TRBD1 (5 bases). The CDR3 nucleotides read TGTGCCAGCAGCGTAGGGGAAGGGGCGACTGATGAAAAACTGTTTTTT. Translating gives CASSVGEGATDEKLFF.